This TCR beta chain was retrieved from a study of blood T cell repertoires in COVID-19. Study in general: T cells, B-cell-depleted T cells, or PBMCs provided the cDNA or gDNA that served as material.

The CDR3 loop spans 14 amino acids. Trimming removed 6 bases from V and 5 bases from J, with 17 bases in between. In germline, CDR1 is SNHLY, CDR2 FYNNEI. Original processing notes: Quantification of nucleated cells was approximated via reference gene primer amplification. Method: immunoSEQ multiplex PCR; TCRdb's copy keeps in-frame clones and lacks some. The DNA was the basis for D and trimming; V, J and clone size are from that table. The table lists about 210,000 clones, 65% to 85% of them singletons. V is TRBV2 and J is TRBJ2-7; tentatively, D is TRBD2 (7 bases). The sequence was collected from a human donor in a cohort sampled during active COVID-19. Sequenced sample: peripheral blood. The CDR3 loop is CASSVRGGDHEQYF. CDR3 in DNA: TGTGCCAGCAGCGTGCGAGGGGGGGACCACGAGCAGTACTTC.